This T cell receptor (beta chain) was obtained from a study of shared clonotypes between healthy human individuals. About the study: The study drew on two women and a few men aged 18 to 49 as donors. Each donor had three CD4 naive, three CD4 memory, two CD8 naive and one CD8 memory plate. Study-level points and caveats: Across subsets, estimated richness was generally greater for naive than for memory populations. Represented diversity (both genetic and exposure-history) was limited by the small number of donors.

A word on this clone: Its antigen is currently unknown.

There are 16 residues in the CDR3. The V and J ends lost 0 bases and 0 bases respectively, with 8 bases between them. Germline V lookup: CDR1 SGHTA, CDR2 FQGTGA. Assay used: immunoSEQ multiplex PCR; TCRdb lists only in-frame clones, some missing. The repertoire holds roughly 2.6 million clones, with around 90% as singletons. The sequencing input was naive CD4+ T cells sorted from blood. The subset is: CD45RA+ positively selected. The TCR sequence derives from a young man in good health. This chain connects TRBV7-3 to TRBJ2-2; D unclear. Here the CDR3 reads CASSLTQPANTGELFF. In DNA, the CDR3 is TGTGCCAGCAGCTTAACACAGCCTGCGAACACCGGGGAGCTGTTTTTT.